This note documents a single T cell receptor (beta chain) sequence. The entry originates in a study of technical replicates of blood from a few donors. Measured with immunoSEQ multiplex PCR; TCRdb has only the in-frame clones, and not every one. The table records about 82,000 clones, roughly 95% of them present only once. Sequences were obtained from T cells isolated from PBMCs. The receptor comes from a human donor in good health.

CDR3 DNA sequence: TGTGCCAGCTCACCCCCTACTAGCGTAATCACAGATACGCAGTATTTT. This translates into CASSPPTSVITDTQYF. J is TRBJ2-3 and V is TRBV18, with 7 nucleotides matching TRBD2. The germline gives CDR1 KGHSH, CDR2 LQKENI. The CDR3 contains 16 residues. V was pared by 3 bases and J by 2 bases, with 8 bases of the junction left unmatched.